This paragraph covers one T cell receptor (beta chain) sequence. This specimen belongs to a study of blood T cell repertoires in COVID-19. At the level of the study: Acute and convalescent COVID-19 specimens originated in the United States, Italy and Spain.

In the study's own analysis: From reference gene primer amplification, estimates of nucleated cell counts were derived. Only in-frame clones appear in the TCRdb table, and some are missing; sequencing was by immunoSEQ multiplex PCR. The V and J calls and clone size were taken over from that table, and D and trimming were inferred from the DNA. The repertoire has some 400,000 clones, roughly nine tenths of them found once; the top ten carry roughly 0.9%. V was clipped by 4 bases and J by 0 bases; unmatched bases: 9. The CDR3 has 17 residues. Germline V gene data show CDR1 as SGHRS and CDR2 as YFSETQ. The clonotype originates from a woman in her forties who had been exposed to COVID-19. The gene calls are TRBV5-1 and TRBJ1-1, with 10 bases identical to TRBD1. Sequenced sample: PBMCs or T cells enriched from blood (not recorded which). For the CDR3, the DNA is TGCGCCAGCAGCCCACAGGGACAGGGGCCGTTGAACACTGAAGCTTTCTTT. Protein: CASSPQGQGPLNTEAFF.